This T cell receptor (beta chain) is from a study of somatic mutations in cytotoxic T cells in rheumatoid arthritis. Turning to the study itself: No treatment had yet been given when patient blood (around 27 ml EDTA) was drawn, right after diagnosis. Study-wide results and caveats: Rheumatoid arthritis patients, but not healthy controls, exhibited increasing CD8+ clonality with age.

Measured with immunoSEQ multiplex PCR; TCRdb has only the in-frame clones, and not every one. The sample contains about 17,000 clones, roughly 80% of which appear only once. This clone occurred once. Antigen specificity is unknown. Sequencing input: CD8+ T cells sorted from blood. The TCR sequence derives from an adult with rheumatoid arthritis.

This CDR3 reads CASSPHRDFTGELFF. As DNA, the CDR3 is TGTGCCAGCAGCCCACACCGGGACTTCACCGGGGAGCTGTTTTTT. The chain uses TRBV7-3 and TRBJ2-2; a possible D gene is TRBD2 (6 bases). The CDR3 sequence is 15 residues long. From germline, CDR1 is SGHTA and CDR2 FQGTGA. V shed 5 bases and J shed 4 bases, with 14 bases lying between them.